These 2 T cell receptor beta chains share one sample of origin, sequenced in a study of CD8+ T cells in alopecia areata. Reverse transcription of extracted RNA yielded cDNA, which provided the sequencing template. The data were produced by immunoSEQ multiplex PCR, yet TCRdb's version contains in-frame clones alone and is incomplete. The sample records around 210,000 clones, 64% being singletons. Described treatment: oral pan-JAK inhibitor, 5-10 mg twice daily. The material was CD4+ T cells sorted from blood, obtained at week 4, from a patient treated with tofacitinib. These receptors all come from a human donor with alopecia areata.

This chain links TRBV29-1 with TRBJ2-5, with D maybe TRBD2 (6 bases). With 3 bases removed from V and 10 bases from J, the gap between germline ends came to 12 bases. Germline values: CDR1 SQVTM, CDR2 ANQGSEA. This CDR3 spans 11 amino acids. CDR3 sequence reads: CSVDRGKVQYF. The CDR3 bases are TGCAGCGTTGACCGGGGGAAGGTCCAGTACTTC.

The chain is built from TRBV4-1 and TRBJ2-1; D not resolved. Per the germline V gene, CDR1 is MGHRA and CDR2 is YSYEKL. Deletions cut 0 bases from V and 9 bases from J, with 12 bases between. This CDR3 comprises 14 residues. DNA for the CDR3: TGCGCCAGCAGCCAAGATCGTCAATGGAGTGAGCAGTTCTTC. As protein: CASSQDRQWSEQFF.